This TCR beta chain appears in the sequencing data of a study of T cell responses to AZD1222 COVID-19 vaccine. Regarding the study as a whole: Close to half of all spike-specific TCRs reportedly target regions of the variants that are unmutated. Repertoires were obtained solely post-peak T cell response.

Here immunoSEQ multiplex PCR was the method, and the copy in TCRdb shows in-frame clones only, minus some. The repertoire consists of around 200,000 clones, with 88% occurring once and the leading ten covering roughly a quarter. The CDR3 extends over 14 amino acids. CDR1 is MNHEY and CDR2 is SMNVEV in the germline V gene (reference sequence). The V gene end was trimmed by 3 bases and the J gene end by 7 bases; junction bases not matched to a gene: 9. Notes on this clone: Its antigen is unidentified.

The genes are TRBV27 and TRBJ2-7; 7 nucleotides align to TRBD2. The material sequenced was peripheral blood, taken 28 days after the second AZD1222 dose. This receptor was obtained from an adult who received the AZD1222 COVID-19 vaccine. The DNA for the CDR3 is TGTGCCAGCAGTTTGGGTTCCCCCGGGGGGGAGCAGTACTTC. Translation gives CASSLGSPGGEQYF.